Here is one T cell receptor beta chain with its context. This sample stems from a study of shared clonotypes between healthy human individuals. Replicate PCRs run on sorted subsets employed 200 ng DNA, approximately 30,000 T cell genomes. Repertoires were generated with immunoSEQ multiplex PCR, while TCRdb's copy carries only in-frame clones and drops some. The sample lists around 2.5 million clones, 93% occurring once. V was shortened by 3 bases and J by 3 bases, with 9 bases between the two germline ends. The CDR3 sequence is 14 residues long. Germline V gene lookup returns CDR1 SNHLY and CDR2 FYNNEI.

This sequence joins TRBV2 and TRBJ1-5; D possibly corresponds to TRBD1 (6 bases). This TCR was recovered from a man between 18 and 29 years old in good health. Some clones in this sample may be carry-over from other donors' samples. The sequencing sample was made of naive CD4+ T cells from PBMCs. Regarding subset: CD45RA+ positively selected. CDR3 nucleotides: TGTGCCAGCAGTGATACAGGGATCAATCAGCCCCAGCATTTT. It specifies CASSDTGINQPQHF. The variable domain in full, with the rest retrieved from reference TRBV2 and TRBJ1-5, is EPEVTQTPSHQVTQMGQEVILRCVPISNHLYFYWYRQILGQKVEFLVSFYNNEISEKSEIFDDQFSVERPDGSNFTLKIRSTKLEDSAMYFCASSDTGINQPQHFGDGTRLSIL.